The sequence of this T cell receptor beta chain was determined in a study of T cells after yellow fever vaccination. This clonotype was seen a few times. The antigen is unknown. Study-wide results and caveats: The secondary T-cell response peaked on day 5, not day 15, but was weaker.

TCRdb fed the 5' RACE reads into MiXCR, producing one record per CDR3 protein. The table records some 340,000 distinct CDR3 sequences, about 10% of them present only once. CDR3 length: 13 amino acids. Trimming pared 4 bases from V and 4 bases from J, leaving 9 bases between. The V gene's germline CDR1 is SGHTA and CDR2 FQGTGA. The rearrangement links TRBV7-3 to TRBJ2-3; no reliable D call. The sequence was obtained from a man between 18 and 29 years old who received the YFV17D yellow fever vaccine. The sequencing here drew on CD4+ T cells sorted from PBMCs, taken 45 days after the yellow fever booster vaccination. CDR3 sequence reads: CASSSRRPDTQYF. CDR3 in DNA: TGTGCCAGCAGCTCCCGGCGGCCAGATACGCAGTATTTT.